These T cell receptor beta chains were read from a single sample in a study of response to subunit inactivated influenza vaccine. TCRdb reprocessed the RT-PCR reads via MiXCR and lists one record per CDR3 protein. The sample includes about 830,000 distinct CDR3 sequences, around a sixth of them seen just once. Specimen: PBMCs from blood, collected more than 4 days after vaccination. These receptors all stem from a man aged 45-65 years who received an inactivated influenza vaccine. Each CDR3 is given without its conserved first and last residue. D genes are given only for firm matches.

V	D	J	length	CDR3
TRBV7-8	TRBD1	TRBJ2-3	13	ASSPGTVATDTQY
TRBV28	.	TRBJ2-4	11	ASAGRTKNIQY
TRBV28	.	TRBJ2-1	11	ASSGGANNEQF
TRBV20-1	TRBD2	TRBJ2-1	12	SASETSAHNEQF
TRBV7-2	.	TRBJ2-7	12	ASSPRALGYEQY
TRBV7-9	TRBD1	TRBJ1-2	14	ASSTAGQMLLSSYT
TRBV11-1	TRBD2	TRBJ2-3	16	ASSLGLAGRTSTDTQY
TRBV9	TRBD2	TRBJ2-3	14	ASSVAAGEVTDTQY
TRBV7-2	.	TRBJ1-1	13	ASSLAAGTNTEAF
TRBV20-1	TRBD2	TRBJ2-3	16	SARDTSGGTTSTDTQY
TRBV20-1	.	TRBJ1-4	12	SATIPPTNEKLF
TRBV5-5	TRBD1	TRBJ1-5	13	ASSLQGGMSQPQH
TRBV5-6	.	TRBJ2-7	13	ASSPPTGVPYEQY
TRBV27	.	TRBJ1-5	12	ASSSGRGNQPQH
TRBV5-1	TRBD2	TRBJ2-5	13	ASSFGGGPLETQY
TRBV20-1	TRBD2	TRBJ2-3	14	SARTTSGTYTDTQY
TRBV7-6	.	TRBJ2-1	13	ASSSDDSLYNEQF
TRBV7-3	.	TRBJ1-6	12	ASSLGGGGSPLH
TRBV7-8	.	TRBJ1-1	13	ASSSNRVGETEAF
TRBV12-3/TRBV12-4	TRBD1	TRBJ1-5	13	ASSLSQGASQPQH
TRBV5-5	TRBD1	TRBJ2-7	14	ASSPWTGTMGREQY
TRBV6-5	.	TRBJ2-3	12	ASSYGRVTDTQY
TRBV20-1	TRBD2	TRBJ2-5	15	SARDQTTSGIRETQY
TRBV4-3	.	TRBJ1-2	13	ASSQERGGSGGYT
TRBV20-1	.	TRBJ1-5	12	SARPRGPIQPQH
TRBV6-5	.	TRBJ2-1	13	ASSNRESSYNEQF
TRBV5-1	TRBD1	TRBJ1-3	14	ASSLTGEPGDNTIY
TRBV5-1	TRBD2	TRBJ2-7	13	ASSLVSGGNYEQY
TRBV29-1	TRBD2	TRBJ2-2	10	SVFGGSGELF
TRBV5-1	TRBD1	TRBJ1-1	13	ASSLGQGGSTEAF
TRBV4-3	.	TRBJ2-2	15	ASSQEIAGQLTGELF
TRBV7-2	.	TRBJ1-2	12	ASTVGGPGYGYT
TRBV3-1	.	TRBJ1-1	12	ASSHFQGATEAF
TRBV29-1	.	TRBJ2-3	10	SGLYGTDTQY
TRBV6-5	.	TRBJ2-5	12	ASSSTGSRETQY
TRBV7-2	TRBD2	TRBJ2-7	14	ASSLIFSGRAREQY
TRBV6-1	TRBD2	TRBJ2-7	14	ASVAQGGPNSYEQY
TRBV4-3	.	TRBJ2-7	11	ASSQDRGREQY
TRBV30	.	TRBJ2-1	11	AWGLALDNEQF
TRBV14	.	TRBJ2-5	12	ASSQDQGSETQY